The 19 T cell receptor beta chains presented below share a single source sample, sequenced in a study of Graves' ophthalmopathy and Graves' hyperthyroidism. The authors amplified TCR beta CDR3 regions from RNA transcripts. First-round RT-PCR used HTBI primers; second-round multiplex PCR followed. TCRdb redid the calling of the multiplex PCR reads with MiXCR, one entry per CDR3 protein. This sample yields about 400,000 distinct CDR3 sequences, of which 20% to 25% are seen a single time; approximately 3.2% belongs to the top ten. Sequencing was performed on peripheral blood. The receptors shown here come from a woman aged 18-35 years with stable Graves' hyperthyroidism.

The chain joins TRBV6-1 to TRBJ2-7; D remains unclear. Per germline, CDR1 MNHNS and CDR2 SASEGT. V was shortened by 7 bases and J by 1 base, with 11 bases between the two germline ends. The CDR3 has 13 amino acids. CDR3 in amino acids: CASTDPPSYEQYF. The CDR3 bases are TGTGCCAGCACCGATCCCCCATCCTACGAGCAGTACTTC.

The V and J genes are TRBV6-1 and TRBJ1-1; D remains ambiguous. Trimming removed 8 bases at V and 2 bases at J, with 9 bases between. CDR3 length: 12 amino acids. The germline gives CDR1 MNHNS, CDR2 SASEGT. The CDR3 loop is CASCRLNTEAFF. The CDR3 nucleotides are TGTGCCAGCTGCAGACTAAACACTGAAGCTTTCTTT.

The sample holds many counts of this clonotype. The rearrangement joins TRBV10-3 to TRBJ1-1; 7 bases map to TRBD1. The CDR3 contains 14 residues. J was trimmed by 3 bases and V by 3 bases; bases with no gene match: 4. The germline V gene has CDR1 ENHRY and CDR2 SYGVKD. CDR3 DNA sequence: TGTGCCATCAGTGATCCGACAGGGCACACTGAAGCTTTCTTT. It codes for CAISDPTGHTEAFF.

With regard to this clonotype: This may come from a read error, since a much larger clone is one base off. Lacking the conserved final phenylalanine or tryptophan, this CDR3 likely reflects a read error. The chain recombines TRBV14 with TRBJ1-2; D gene ambiguous. This CDR3 spans 12 amino acids. Germline CDR1 is SGHDN and CDR2 is FVKESK. The V gene lost 3 bases and the J gene lost 4 bases, with 6 bases spanning the gap. CDR3 coding DNA: TGTGCCAGCAGCCAGGGTCGCTATGGCTACACCTTG. Residues: CASSQGRYGYTL.

Ten or more counts support this clonotype. This chain connects TRBV20-1 to TRBJ2-7; 7 bases line up with TRBD1. The V segment lost 5 bases and the J segment 4 bases; nucleotides outside the gene matches: 8. The CDR3 is made up of 13 amino acids. Germline values: CDR1 DFQATT, CDR2 SNEGSKA (reference sequence). The CDR3 sequence: CSASDRIIYEQYF. DNA for the CDR3: TGCAGTGCTTCGGACAGGATCATTTACGAGCAGTACTTC.

This clonotype has a count of ten or more. The J gene is TRBJ2-5, the V gene TRBV7-8, with D perhaps given as TRBD1 or TRBD2 (5 bases each). The length of the CDR3 is 14 residues. Germline CDR1 and CDR2: SGHVS and FQNEAQ. Trimming cost V 11 bases and J 1 base, with 17 bases left between them. In DNA, the CDR3 is TGTGCCCTTTCGAAATCCGGGACCCAAGAGACCCAGTACTTC. It specifies CALSKSGTQETQYF.

This clonotype was detected many times. The chain employs TRBV5-6 and TRBJ2-5; D perhaps matches TRBD1 (5 bases). Germline V gene lookup returns CDR1 SGHDT and CDR2 YYEEEE. V was cut by 0 bases and J by 4 bases, with 13 bases left in between. The length of the CDR3 is 15 residues. The CDR3 nucleotides are TGTGCCAGCAGCTTGGAGGGCAGGGTCAGAGAGACCCAGTACTTC. Residues: CASSLEGRVRETQYF. Full variable domain (missing parts from reference TRBV5-6 and TRBJ2-5): DAGVTQSPTHLIKTRGQQVTLRCSPKSGHDTVSWYQQALGQGPQFIFQYYEEEERQRGNFPDRFSGHQFPNYSSELNVNALLLGDSALYLCASSLEGRVRETQYFGPGTRLLVL.

This chain uses TRBV7-8 with TRBJ1-5; D not certain. V was trimmed by 5 bases and J by 2 bases, leaving 13 bases between them. Germline CDR1 is SGHVS and CDR2 is FQNEAQ. This CDR3 is built from 15 residues. CDR3 protein: CASSQSGVGNQPQHF. The CDR3 nucleotides read TGTGCCAGCAGCCAAAGCGGGGTGGGCAATCAGCCCCAGCATTTT.

With respect to this clonotype: A much more abundant neighbour one base away suggests this may be a read error. The V call is TRBV20-1, the J call TRBJ1-5; the D is unclear. The CDR3 is made up of 14 amino acids. Germline CDR1 is DFQATT and CDR2 is SNEGSKA (reference sequence). V was clipped by 3 bases and J by 2 bases, with 11 bases between them. CDR3 coding DNA: TGCAGTGCTAGGAGGATAGGTGGCAATCAGCCCCAGCATTTT. Translation gives CSARRIGGNQPQHF.

There are many counts of this clonotype. The chain employs TRBV28 and TRBJ2-7; the D gene could be TRBD1 or TRBD2 (5 bases each). The CDR3 sequence is 15 residues long. V was clipped by 6 bases and J by 1 base, with 16 bases between them. Per germline, CDR1 MDHEN and CDR2 SYDVKM. The CDR3, as DNA: TGTGCCAGCAGATCCTCTGGGGACGCTTCCTACGAGCAGTACTTC. Amino acid sequence: CASRSSGDASYEQYF.

The gene calls are TRBV6-4 and TRBJ1-6; possibly TRBD1 for D (5 bases). In germline, CDR1 is MRHNA, CDR2 SNTAGT. V was trimmed by 11 bases and J by 0 bases, leaving 17 bases between them. The CDR3 covers 16 residues. The CDR3 DNA follows: TGTGCCGCGTCAAACAGGCTCAGCTCCTATAATTCACCCCTCCACTTT. This gives the protein CAASNRLSSYNSPLHF.

The gene calls are TRBV7-2 and TRBJ2-2, with 9 bases that match TRBD1. This CDR3 is 14 amino acids long. Germline CDR1 is SGHTA and CDR2 is FQGNSA. V gave up 5 bases and J gave up 5 bases; unmatched junction bases: 3. CDR3 amino acids: CASSPDRGTGELFF. The DNA of the CDR3 is TGTGCCAGCAGCCCCGACAGGGGGACCGGGGAGCTGTTTTTT.

This clonotype was counted many times. The rearrangement uses TRBV12-3 or TRBV12-4 and TRBJ2-5; TRBD1 matches 7 bases. The trim removed 5 bases at V and 1 base at J, leaving 10 bases unmatched. The CDR3 covers 16 residues. CDR3 loop: CASSPRRDSSQETQYF. The CDR3 DNA follows: TGTGCCAGCAGTCCGCGCCGGGACAGCTCCCAAGAGACCCAGTACTTC.

This clonotype was picked up many times. This sequence joins TRBV11-2 and TRBJ1-1; D perhaps matches TRBD1 (6 bases). This CDR3 has 14 residues. Looked up from germline, CDR1 is SGHAT and CDR2 is FQNNGV. V lost 0 bases, J lost 7 bases, and 12 bases lay in between. The CDR3 DNA sequence: TGTGCCAGCAGCTTAGAAAGACAGGTTTTTGAAGCTTTCTTT. This translates into CASSLERQVFEAFF.

On this clonotype itself: A much larger clone differs by one base, so this may be a read error. CDR3 residues: CACSVTGGSDEQYF. DNA of the CDR3: TGTGCCTGCAGCGTAACGGGAGGGTCAGACGAGCAGTACTTC. The rearrangement joins TRBV9 to TRBJ2-7; TRBD2 aligns across 8 bases. The CDR3 extends over 14 amino acids. Germline V lookup: CDR1 SGDLS, CDR2 YYNGEE.

The chain recombines TRBV28 with TRBJ2-7; D remains ambiguous. The CDR3 has 13 amino acids. Germline V gene lookup returns CDR1 MDHEN and CDR2 SYDVKM. The ends were cut back, 4 bases at V and 4 bases at J, with 11 bases in the middle. CDR3 in DNA: TGTGCCAGCAGTTCCTCCAGCCAATACGAGCAGTACTTC. It specifies CASSSSSQYEQYF.

This clonotype was seen repeatedly, ten times or more. The gene calls are TRBV12-5 and TRBJ1-2; unclear D gene. Germline-derived CDR1 and CDR2 are LGHNT and FRNRAP. Trimming pared 2 bases from V and 3 bases from J, leaving 13 bases between. The CDR3 consists of 15 residues. CDR3 amino acids: CASGLPDLSDYGYTF. CDR3 sequence (DNA): TGTGCTAGTGGTTTGCCGGACCTTTCCGACTATGGCTACACCTTC.

The gene calls are TRBV12-3 or TRBV12-4 and TRBJ1-5; D unresolved. This CDR3 has 12 amino acids. Trimming removed 7 bases from V and 4 bases from J, with 8 bases in between. The CDR3 here is CASKTSNQPQHF. The CDR3 DNA is TGTGCCAGCAAGACTTCGAATCAGCCCCAGCATTTT.

A few counts support this clonotype. At one of its ends the junction is not consistent with the germline gene, which may arise from a read error. The chain combines TRBV2 with TRBJ2-5; D may be TRBD2 (6 bases). The CDR3 runs 15 residues. Per the germline V gene, CDR1 is SNHLY and CDR2 is FYNNEI. For the CDR3, the DNA is TGCGCCAGCAGTGAGGTGGAGGGGTACCAAGAGACCCAGTACTTC. It translates to CASSEVEGYQETQYF.